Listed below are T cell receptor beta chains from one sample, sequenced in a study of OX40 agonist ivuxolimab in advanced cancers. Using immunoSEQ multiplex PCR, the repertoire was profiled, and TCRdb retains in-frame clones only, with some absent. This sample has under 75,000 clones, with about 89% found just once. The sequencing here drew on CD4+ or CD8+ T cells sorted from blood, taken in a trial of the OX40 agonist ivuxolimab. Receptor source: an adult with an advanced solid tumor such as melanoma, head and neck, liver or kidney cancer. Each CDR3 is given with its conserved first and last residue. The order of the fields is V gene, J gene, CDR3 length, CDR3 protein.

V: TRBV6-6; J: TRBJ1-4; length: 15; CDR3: CASRGRDRGNEKLFF
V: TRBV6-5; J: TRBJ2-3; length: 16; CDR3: CASSSPGGSNTDTQYF
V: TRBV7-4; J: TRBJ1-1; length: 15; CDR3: CASRQGARENTEAFF
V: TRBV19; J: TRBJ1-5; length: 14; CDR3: CASSLGRSNQPQHF
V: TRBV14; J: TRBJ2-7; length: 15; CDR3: CASSHGSKPSYEQYF
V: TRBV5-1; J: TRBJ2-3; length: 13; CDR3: CASTEIFTDTQYF
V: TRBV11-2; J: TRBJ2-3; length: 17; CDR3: CASSSTTSGIRADTQYF
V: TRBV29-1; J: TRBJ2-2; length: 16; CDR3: CSVEDLFGAKTGELFF
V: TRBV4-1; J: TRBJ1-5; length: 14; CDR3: CASSQVQSNQPQHF
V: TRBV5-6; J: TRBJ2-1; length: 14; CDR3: CASSFWGVWNEQFF
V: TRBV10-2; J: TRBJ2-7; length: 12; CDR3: CASSESSYEQYF
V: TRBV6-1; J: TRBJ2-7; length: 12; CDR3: CASSQTPYEQYF
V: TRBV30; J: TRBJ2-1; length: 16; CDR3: CAWIPVQGATYNEQFF
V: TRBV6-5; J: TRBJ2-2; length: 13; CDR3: CASTHPGTGELFF
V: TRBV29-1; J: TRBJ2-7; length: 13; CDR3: CSVEVFSGVEQYF
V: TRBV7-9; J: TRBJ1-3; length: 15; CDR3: CASSLPTGNGNTIYF
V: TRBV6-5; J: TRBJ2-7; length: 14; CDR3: CASSSRDRGYEQYF
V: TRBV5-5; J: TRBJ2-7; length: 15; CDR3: CASSPVGVGGYEQYF
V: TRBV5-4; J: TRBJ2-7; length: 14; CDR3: CASSLAPGSYEQYF
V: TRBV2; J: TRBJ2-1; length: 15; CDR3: CASTRGLAGGSEQFF
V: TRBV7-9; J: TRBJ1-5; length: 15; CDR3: CASSYGQGANQPQHF
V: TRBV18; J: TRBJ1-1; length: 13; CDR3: CASSSDITKEAFF
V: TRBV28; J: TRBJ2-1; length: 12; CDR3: CASSLIKDEQFF
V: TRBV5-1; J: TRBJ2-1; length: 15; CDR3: CASSLGPGALNEQFF
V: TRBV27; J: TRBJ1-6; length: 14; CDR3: CASSPSSYNSPLHF
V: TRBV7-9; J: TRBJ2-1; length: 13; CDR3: CASSSGHQNEQFF
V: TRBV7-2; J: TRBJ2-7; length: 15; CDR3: CASSLGGTGIYEQYF
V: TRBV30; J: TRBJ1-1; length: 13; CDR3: CAWSDSMNTEAFF
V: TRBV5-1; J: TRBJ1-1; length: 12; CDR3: CASSSYGGPAFF
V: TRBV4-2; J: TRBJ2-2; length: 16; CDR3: CASSQEVAVVAGELFF
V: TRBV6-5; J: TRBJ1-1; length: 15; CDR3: CASRSDRLMNTEAFF
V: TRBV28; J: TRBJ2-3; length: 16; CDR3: CASSFGTMGAQDTQYF
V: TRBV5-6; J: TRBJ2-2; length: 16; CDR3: CASSPLAGEYTGELFF
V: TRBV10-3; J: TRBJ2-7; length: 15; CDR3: CAISKTGTGDSEQYF
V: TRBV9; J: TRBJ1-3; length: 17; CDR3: CASSVEGTGVRGNTIYF
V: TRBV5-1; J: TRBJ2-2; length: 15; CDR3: CASSLVGQGNGELFF
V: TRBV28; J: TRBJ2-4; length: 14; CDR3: CASSEGAAKNIQYF
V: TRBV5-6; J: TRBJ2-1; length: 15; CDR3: CASSPRGKAHNEQFF
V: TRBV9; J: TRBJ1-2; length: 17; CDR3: CASSVGTGLPMNYGYTF
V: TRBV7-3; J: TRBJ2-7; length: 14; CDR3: CASSLGLAGAEQYF
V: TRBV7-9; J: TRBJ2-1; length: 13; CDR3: CASSLGTVGEQFF
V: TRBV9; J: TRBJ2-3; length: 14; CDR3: CASSVQQGPDTQYF
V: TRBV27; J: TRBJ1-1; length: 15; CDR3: CASSIAWGVNTEAFF
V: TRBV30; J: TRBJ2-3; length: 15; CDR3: CAWRPRGLSTDTQYF
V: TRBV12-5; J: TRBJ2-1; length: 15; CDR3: CASGSGTSEGNEQFF
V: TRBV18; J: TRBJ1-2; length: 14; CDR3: CASSPEGGNYGYTF
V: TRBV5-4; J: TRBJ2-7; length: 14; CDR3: CASSSTGKRDEQYF
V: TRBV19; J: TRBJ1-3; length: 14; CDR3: CASSSGLSGNTIYF